What follows are 6 T cell receptor beta chains derived from one specimen sequenced in a study of identical twins. MiXCR, run by TCRdb on the 5' RACE reads, gives a single entry per CDR3 protein. Of about 900,000 distinct CDR3 sequences listed, around 12% are singletons. The data were also submitted as part of a second study, on yellow fever vaccine responses in identical twins.

Input material: PBMCs. These receptors all come from a woman aged 18-35 years in good health.

This clonotype was seen only a few times. This chain joins TRBV7-3 and TRBJ2-3; either TRBD1 or TRBD2 may fit D (5 bases each). Trimming stripped 5 bases from V and 6 bases from J, with 18 bases between. Germline CDR1 and CDR2: SGHTA and FQGTGA. The CDR3 runs 15 residues. The CDR3 nucleotides are TGTGCCAGCAGCCCATCTGGGGACCGTGTCGATACGCAGTATTTT. Translated, it gives CASSPSGDRVDTQYF.

With regard to this clonotype: This sequence may be a read error, since a much larger clone differs from it by one base. The chain links TRBV7-9 to TRBJ2-5; D remains ambiguous. V lost 5 bases and J lost 1, with 11 bases in between. CDR3 length: 14 amino acids. Per the germline V gene, CDR1 is SEHNR and CDR2 is FQNEAQ (reference sequence). DNA for the CDR3: TGTGCCAGCAGCCCACGACTTATCCAAGAGACCCAGTACTTC. Translation gives CASSPRLIQETQYF.

This clonotype was observed a few times. The chain uses TRBV28 and TRBJ1-4; tentative D call: TRBD1 (6 bases). CDR1 and CDR2 (germline): MDHEN, SYDVKM. With 7 bases removed from V and 5 bases from J, the gap between germline ends came to 11 bases. CDR3 length equals 13 residues. The CDR3 loop is CASIRGSNEKLFF. The CDR3 DNA is TGTGCCAGCATCAGGGGTTCAAATGAAAAACTGTTTTTT. Combining the CDR3 with reference TRBV28 and TRBJ1-4 gives the whole variable domain DVKVTQSSRYLVKRTGEKVFLECVQDMDHENMFWYRQDPGLGLRLIYFSYDVKMKEKGDIPEGYSVSREKKERFSLILESASTNQTSMYLCASIRGSNEKLFFGSGTQLSVL.

Comment on this clonotype: One junction end does not reproduce the germline sequence, and a read error may be involved. The chain combines TRBV5-1 with TRBJ2-3; 8 nucleotides match TRBD2. The germline V gene has CDR1 SGHRS and CDR2 YFSETQ. The CDR3 is made up of 15 amino acids. CDR3 bases: TGTGCCAGCAGCCTCAGCGGGGGACCCACAGATACGCAGTATTTT. Translated: CASSLSGGPTDTQYF.

This clonotype was counted between two and nine times. The gene calls are TRBV28 and TRBJ1-3; D is undetermined. V was cut by 7 bases and J by 0 bases, with 10 bases left in between. CDR3 size: 14 residues. Germline V CDR1 and CDR2: MDHEN, SYDVKM. This CDR3 is CASTPPVSGNTIYF. CDR3 bases: TGTGCCAGCACACCACCCGTCTCTGGAAACACCATATATTTT.

The chain couples TRBV5-1 to TRBJ2-7; D may be TRBD2 (5 bases). The CDR3 loop spans 12 amino acids. Trimming took off 3 bases at V and 7 bases at J, with 11 bases between the two ends. The germline gives CDR1 SGHRS, CDR2 YFSETQ. CDR3 residues: CASSYETGEQYF. CDR3 DNA: TGCGCCAGCAGCTACGAAACGGGGGAGCAGTACTTC.